The 6 T cell receptor beta chains below were found in one sample sequenced in a study of identical twins. TCRdb reanalysed the 5' RACE reads using MiXCR and keeps one entry per CDR3 protein. The sample lists some 790,000 distinct CDR3 sequences; 15% to 20% were seen once. These same data were also listed under a study on T cells expressing NK-cell markers.

The sequenced sample was PBMCs. Source of these receptors: a woman under 30 in good health.

Many counts were recorded for this clonotype. The rearrangement uses TRBV29-1 and TRBJ1-2, with D maybe TRBD1 (5 bases). The CDR3 spans 13 residues. V was trimmed by 7 bases and J by 4 bases, leaving 16 bases between them. CDR1 and CDR2 (germline): SQVTM, ANQGSEA. Written as DNA, the CDR3 is TGCAGCGCATCACAGGAATCTACCTATGGCTACACCTTC. The encoded protein is CSASQESTYGYTF.

The chain combines TRBV5-6 with TRBJ2-1; D unresolved. V dropped 4 bases and J dropped 9 bases, with 14 bases sitting between them. The CDR3 has 13 amino acids. Looked up from germline, CDR1 is SGHDT and CDR2 is YYEEEE. The CDR3 region has the DNA TGTGCCAGCAGCCCGCAAGGTGTGAGTGAGCAGTTCTTC. It yields the protein CASSPQGVSEQFF.

The V call is TRBV10-3, the J call TRBJ1-1, with D maybe TRBD1 (6 bases). V dropped 0 bases and J dropped 5 bases, with 10 bases sitting between them. The CDR3 extends over 14 amino acids. Germline loops: CDR1 ENHRY, CDR2 SYGVKD. The chain's CDR3 is CAISESTGRTEAFF. CDR3 bases: TGTGCCATCAGTGAGTCAACAGGGCGGACTGAAGCTTTCTTT.

This clonotype was recorded at least ten times. This chain joins TRBV20-1 and TRBJ2-7; tentatively, D is TRBD2 (5 bases). This CDR3 has 12 amino acids. CDR1 is DFQATT and CDR2 is SNEGSKA in the germline V gene (reference sequence). V gave up 3 bases and J gave up 2 bases, with 8 bases separating them. For the CDR3, the DNA is TGCAGTGCTAGGGGGAGAGCCTACGAGCAGTACTTC. It codes for CSARGRAYEQYF.

This clonotype was counted at least ten times. The V call is TRBV9, the J call TRBJ1-2, with a weak D call TRBD1 (6 bases). V lost 0 bases and J lost 2, with 14 bases in between. The CDR3 has 16 amino acids. Germline CDR1 is SGDLS and CDR2 is YYNGEE. The DNA of the CDR3 is TGTGCCAGCAGCGTAGGAAAAGGGGGACGGAACTATGGCTACACCTTC. Its protein is CASSVGKGGRNYGYTF.

This clonotype came up a few times. The chain recombines TRBV6-4 with TRBJ1-2; 7 bases fit TRBD1. From germline, CDR1 is MRHNA and CDR2 SNTAGT. J gave up 2 bases and V 5 bases, and 8 bases lay outside the gene matches. This CDR3 comprises 15 residues. The CDR3 loop reads CASSQTGAGNYGYTF. The CDR3 nucleotides are TGTGCCAGCAGTCAAACAGGGGCCGGGAACTATGGCTACACCTTC.